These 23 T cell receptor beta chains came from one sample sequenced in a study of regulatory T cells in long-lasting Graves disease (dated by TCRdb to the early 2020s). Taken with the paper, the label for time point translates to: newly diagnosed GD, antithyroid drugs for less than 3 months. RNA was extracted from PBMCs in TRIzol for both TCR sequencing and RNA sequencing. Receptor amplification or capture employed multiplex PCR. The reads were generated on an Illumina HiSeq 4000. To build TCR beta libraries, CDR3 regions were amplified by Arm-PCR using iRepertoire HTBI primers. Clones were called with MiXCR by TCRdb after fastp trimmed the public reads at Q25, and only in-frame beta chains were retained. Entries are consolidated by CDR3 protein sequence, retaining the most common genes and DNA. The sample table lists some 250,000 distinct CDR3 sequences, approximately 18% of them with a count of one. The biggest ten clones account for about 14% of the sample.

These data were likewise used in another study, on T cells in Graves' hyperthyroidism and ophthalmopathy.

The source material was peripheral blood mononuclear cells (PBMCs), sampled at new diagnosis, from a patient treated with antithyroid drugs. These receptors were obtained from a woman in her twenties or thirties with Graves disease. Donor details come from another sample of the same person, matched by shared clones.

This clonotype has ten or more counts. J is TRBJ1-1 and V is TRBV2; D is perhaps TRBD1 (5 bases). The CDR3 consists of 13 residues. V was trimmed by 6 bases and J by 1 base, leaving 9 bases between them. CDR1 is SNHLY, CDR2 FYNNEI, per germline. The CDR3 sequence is CASRPQGNTEAFF. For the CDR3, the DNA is TGTGCCAGCAGGCCCCAGGGGAACACTGAAGCTTTCTTT.

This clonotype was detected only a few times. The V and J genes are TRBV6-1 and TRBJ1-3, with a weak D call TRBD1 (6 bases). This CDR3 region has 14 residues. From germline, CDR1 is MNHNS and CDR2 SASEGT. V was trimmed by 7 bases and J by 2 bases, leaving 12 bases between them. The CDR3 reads CASTTGLTGNTIYF. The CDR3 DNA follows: TGTGCCAGCACCACAGGGCTGACTGGAAACACCATATATTTT.

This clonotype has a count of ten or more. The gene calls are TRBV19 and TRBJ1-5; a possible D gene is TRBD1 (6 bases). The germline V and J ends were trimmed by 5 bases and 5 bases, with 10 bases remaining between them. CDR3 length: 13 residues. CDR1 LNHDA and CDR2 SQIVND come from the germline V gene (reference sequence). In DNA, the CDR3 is TGTGCCAGTAGTCCCTGGACAGATCAGCCCCAGCATTTT. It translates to CASSPWTDQPQHF.

For the CDR3, the DNA is TGTGCCAGCTCAGGGGTGGGAAACATTCAGTACTTC. Its protein is CASSGVGNIQYF. This chain joins TRBV2 and TRBJ2-4; a weak D match, TRBD1 (6 bases). This CDR3 is built from 12 residues. Trimming left V 8 bases short and J 6 bases short, with 11 bases between. CDR1 is SNHLY, CDR2 FYNNEI, per germline.

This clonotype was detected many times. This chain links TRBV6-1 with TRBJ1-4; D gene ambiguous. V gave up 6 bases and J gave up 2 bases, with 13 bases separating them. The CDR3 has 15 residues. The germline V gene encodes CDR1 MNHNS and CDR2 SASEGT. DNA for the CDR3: TGTGCCAGCAGGAGGTTTGGCTCTACTAATGAAAAACTGTTTTTT. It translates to CASRRFGSTNEKLFF.

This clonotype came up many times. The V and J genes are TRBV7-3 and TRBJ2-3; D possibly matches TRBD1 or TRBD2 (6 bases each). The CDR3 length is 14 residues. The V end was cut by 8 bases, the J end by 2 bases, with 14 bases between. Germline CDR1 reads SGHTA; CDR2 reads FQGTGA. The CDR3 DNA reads TGTGCCAGCGGAGGGCCAGGGGTCACAGATACGCAGTATTTT. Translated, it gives CASGGPGVTDTQYF.

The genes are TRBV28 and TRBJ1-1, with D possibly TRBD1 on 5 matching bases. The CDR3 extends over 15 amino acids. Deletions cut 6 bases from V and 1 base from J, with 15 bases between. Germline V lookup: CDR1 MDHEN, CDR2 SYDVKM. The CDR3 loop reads CASRSRGLRNTEAFF. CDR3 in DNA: TGTGCCAGCAGGTCTCGGGGCTTGAGGAACACTGAAGCTTTCTTT.

Here the CDR3 DNA reads TGTGCCTGGAGTGTTGAGACAGGGGCCTACGAGCAGTACTTC. This sequence encodes CAWSVETGAYEQYF. The gene calls are TRBV30 and TRBJ2-7; 8 bases are a match to TRBD1. Germline trimming cut 0 bases from V and 2 bases from J; bases unmatched to any gene: 3. The CDR3 has 14 residues. Germline V gives CDR1 GTSNPN, CDR2 SVGIG (reference sequence).

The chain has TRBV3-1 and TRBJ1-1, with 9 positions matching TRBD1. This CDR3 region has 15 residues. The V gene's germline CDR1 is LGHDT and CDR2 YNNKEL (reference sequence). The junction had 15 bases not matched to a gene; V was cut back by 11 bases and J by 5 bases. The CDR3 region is CAPRTGERMETEAFF. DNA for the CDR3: TGTGCCCCTAGGACAGGGGAGAGGATGGAGACTGAAGCTTTCTTT.

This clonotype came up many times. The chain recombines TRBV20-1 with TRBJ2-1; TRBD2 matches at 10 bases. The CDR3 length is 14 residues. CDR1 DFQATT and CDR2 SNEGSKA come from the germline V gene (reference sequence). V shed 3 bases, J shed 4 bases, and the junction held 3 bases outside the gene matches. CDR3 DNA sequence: TGCAGTGCTAGCAGGACTAGCGGTTACAATGAGCAGTTCTTC. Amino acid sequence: CSASRTSGYNEQFF.

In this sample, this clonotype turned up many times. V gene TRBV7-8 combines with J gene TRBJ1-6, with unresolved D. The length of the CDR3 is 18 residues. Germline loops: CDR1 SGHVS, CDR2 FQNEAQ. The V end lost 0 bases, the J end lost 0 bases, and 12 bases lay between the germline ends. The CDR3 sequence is CASSLAQSSSSYNSPLHF. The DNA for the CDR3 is TGTGCCAGCAGCTTAGCGCAATCTTCGAGCTCCTATAATTCACCCCTCCACTTT.

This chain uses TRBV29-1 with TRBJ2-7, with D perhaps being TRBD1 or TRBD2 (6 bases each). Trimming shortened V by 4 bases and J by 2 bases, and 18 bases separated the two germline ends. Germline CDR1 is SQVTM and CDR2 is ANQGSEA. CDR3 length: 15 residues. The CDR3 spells CSVVGGTHRAYEQYF. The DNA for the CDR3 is TGCAGCGTTGTGGGGGGCACCCACAGGGCCTACGAGCAGTACTTC.

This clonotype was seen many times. DNA of the CDR3: TGTGCCAGCAGAGCTGATCTAGGTACAGATACGCAGTATTTT. It yields the protein CASRADLGTDTQYF. This chain connects TRBV12-3 or TRBV12-4 to TRBJ2-3; D uncertain. The CDR3 runs to 14 residues. V lost 6 bases, J lost 3 bases, and 13 bases lay in between.

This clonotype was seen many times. This CDR3 reads CASHLGTGDGGYTF. In DNA form, the CDR3 reads TGTGCCAGCCATCTTGGAACAGGGGATGGCGGCTACACCTTC. The V call is TRBV27, the J call TRBJ1-2; 7 bases agree with TRBD1. The germline CDR1 and CDR2 sequences are MNHEY and SMNVEV (reference sequence). This CDR3 comprises 14 residues. After removal of 8 bases from V and 8 bases from J, the junction contained 14 bases not matched to a gene.

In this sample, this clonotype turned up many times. DNA of the CDR3: TGTGCCAGCAGCTTTGCAGGCTCACTTTGGGGGGAGACCCAGTACTTC. Protein: CASSFAGSLWGETQYF. The V call is TRBV7-9, the J call TRBJ2-5, with D perhaps matching TRBD1 or TRBD2 (5 bases each). Germline V lookup: CDR1 SEHNR, CDR2 FQNEAQ (reference sequence). The CDR3 is 16 residues long. The germline V and J ends were trimmed by 3 bases and 5 bases, with 19 bases remaining between them.

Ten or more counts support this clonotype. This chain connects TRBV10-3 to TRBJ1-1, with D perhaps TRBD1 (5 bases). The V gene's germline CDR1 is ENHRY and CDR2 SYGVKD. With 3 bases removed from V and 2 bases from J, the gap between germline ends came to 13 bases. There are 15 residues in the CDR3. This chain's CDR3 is CAISEQDTFNTEAFF. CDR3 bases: TGTGCCATCAGTGAACAGGACACCTTCAACACTGAAGCTTTCTTT.

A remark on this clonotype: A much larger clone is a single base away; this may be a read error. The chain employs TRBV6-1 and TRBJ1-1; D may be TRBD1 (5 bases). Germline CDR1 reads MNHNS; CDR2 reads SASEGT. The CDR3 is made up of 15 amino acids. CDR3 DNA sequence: TGTGCCAGCTCCCTCACGGGGGGGATTCGCACTGGAGCTTTCTTT. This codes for CASSLTGGIRTGAFF.

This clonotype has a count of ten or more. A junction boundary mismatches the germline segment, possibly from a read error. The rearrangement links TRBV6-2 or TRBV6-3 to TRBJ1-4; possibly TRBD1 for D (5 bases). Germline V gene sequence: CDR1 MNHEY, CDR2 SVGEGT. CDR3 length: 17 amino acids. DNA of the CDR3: TGTGCCAGCAATTACTCGTCCACAGGCACAACTAATGAAAAACTGTTTTTT. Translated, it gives CASNYSSTGTTNEKLFF.

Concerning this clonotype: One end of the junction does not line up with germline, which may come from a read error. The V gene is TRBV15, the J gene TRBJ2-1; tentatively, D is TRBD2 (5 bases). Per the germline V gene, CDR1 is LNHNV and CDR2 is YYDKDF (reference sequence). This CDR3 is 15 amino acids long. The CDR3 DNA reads TGTACCACCAGCCGGAGGCTAGCATCCTACAATGAGCAGTTCTTC. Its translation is CTTSRRLASYNEQFF.

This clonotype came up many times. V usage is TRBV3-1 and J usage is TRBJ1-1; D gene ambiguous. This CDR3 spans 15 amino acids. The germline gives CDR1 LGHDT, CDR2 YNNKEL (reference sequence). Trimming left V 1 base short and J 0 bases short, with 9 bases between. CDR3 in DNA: TGTGCCAGCAGCCAAGTACGTAGGGTGAACACTGAAGCTTTCTTT. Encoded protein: CASSQVRRVNTEAFF.

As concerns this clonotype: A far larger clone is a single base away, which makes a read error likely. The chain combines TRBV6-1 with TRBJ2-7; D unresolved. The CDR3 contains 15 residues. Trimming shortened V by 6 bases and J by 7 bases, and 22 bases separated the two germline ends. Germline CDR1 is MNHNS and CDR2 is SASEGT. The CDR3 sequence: CASRDFASSYNEQYF. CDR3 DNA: TGTGCCAGCAGAGACTTCGCCAGCTCCTACAATGAGCAGTACTTC.

CDR3 DNA sequence: TGTGCCAGCAGTTCACAGGGGATAACGAACTATGGCTACACCTTC. Amino acid sequence: CASSSQGITNYGYTF. The chain is built from TRBV6-5 and TRBJ1-2, with TRBD1 identical over 7 bases. CDR1 is MNHEY and CDR2 is SVGAGI in the germline V gene. The CDR3 is 15 residues long. Germline trimming cut 4 bases from V and 2 bases from J; bases unmatched to any gene: 7.

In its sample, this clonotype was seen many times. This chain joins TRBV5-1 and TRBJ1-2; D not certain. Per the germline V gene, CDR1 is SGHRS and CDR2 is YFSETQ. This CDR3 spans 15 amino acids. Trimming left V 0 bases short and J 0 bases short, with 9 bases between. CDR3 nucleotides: TGCGCCAGCAGCTTGGCGGCAGGTACTAACTATGGCTACACCTTC. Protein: CASSLAAGTNYGYTF.